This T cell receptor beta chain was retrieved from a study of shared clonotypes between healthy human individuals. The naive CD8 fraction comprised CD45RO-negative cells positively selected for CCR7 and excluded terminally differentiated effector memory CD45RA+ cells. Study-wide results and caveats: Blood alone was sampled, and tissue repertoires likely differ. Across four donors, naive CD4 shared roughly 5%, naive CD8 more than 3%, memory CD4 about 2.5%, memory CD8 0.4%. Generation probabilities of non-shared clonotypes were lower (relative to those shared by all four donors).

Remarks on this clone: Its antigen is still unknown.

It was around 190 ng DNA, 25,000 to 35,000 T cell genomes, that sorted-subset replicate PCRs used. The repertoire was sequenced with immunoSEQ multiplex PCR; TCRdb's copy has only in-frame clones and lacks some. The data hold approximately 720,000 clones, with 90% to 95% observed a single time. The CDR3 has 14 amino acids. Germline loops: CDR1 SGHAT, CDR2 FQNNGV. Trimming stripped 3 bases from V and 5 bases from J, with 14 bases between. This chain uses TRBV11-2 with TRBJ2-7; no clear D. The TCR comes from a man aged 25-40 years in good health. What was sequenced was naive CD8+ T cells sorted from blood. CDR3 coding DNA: TGTGCCAGCAGCTTTTCCTCGACTTTCAACGAGCAGTACTTC. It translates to CASSFSSTFNEQYF.